The present T cell receptor (beta chain) was sequenced within a study of T cells in localized non-small cell lung cancer. Trimming shortened V by 4 bases and J by 8 bases, and 21 bases separated the two germline ends. Germline V gene sequence: CDR1 SGHDT, CDR2 YYEEEE. CDR3 length equals 16 residues. Sequenced by immunoSEQ multiplex PCR; TCRdb stores in-frame clones only, minus some. Of about 31,000 clones detected, approximately 91% appear once; the ten largest clones hold 4.2%. The J gene is TRBJ2-2, the V gene TRBV5-6, with D unclear. Specimen: peripheral blood mononuclear cells, collected before any cancer treatment. The source of this sequence is a woman aged 35-70 years with stage III lung adenocarcinoma. CDR3 loop: CASSPHPKGNWGELFF. As DNA, the CDR3 is TGTGCCAGCAGCCCTCACCCGAAAGGGAACTGGGGGGAGCTGTTTTTT. The whole variable domain, remainder taken from reference TRBV5-6 and TRBJ2-2, is DAGVTQSPTHLIKTRGQQVTLRCSPKSGHDTVSWYQQALGQGPQFIFQYYEEEERQRGNFPDRFSGHQFPNYSSELNVNALLLGDSALYLCASSPHPKGNWGELFFGEGSRLTVL.